These 4 T cell receptor beta chains were all obtained from the same sample, sequenced in a study of T-cell memory formation after mild COVID-19. TCRdb reprocessed the 5' RACE reads with MiXCR, giving one entry per CDR3 protein. The top ten clones hold around 12% of a sample with around 440,000 distinct CDR3 sequences, 15% to 20% of them seen once. Sequencing used PBMCs or a T cell subset sorted from them (not recorded which). These receptors all stem from an adult woman who had mild COVID-19 (a few samples of this study predate the infection). Cell type and time point are not known.

This clonotype was seen a handful of times. The V gene is TRBV7-3, the J gene TRBJ2-1; D may be TRBD2 (6 bases). Germline CDR1 is SGHTA and CDR2 is FQGTGA. V lost 3 bases and J lost 2, with 11 bases in between. The CDR3 is made up of 15 amino acids. The CDR3: CASSLGDSTYNEQFF. DNA for the CDR3: TGTGCCAGCAGCTTGGGGGACTCGACCTACAATGAGCAGTTCTTC.

Points on this clonotype: The CDR3 ends on some other residue instead of the conserved phenylalanine or tryptophan, so this is likely a read error. The chain carries TRBV7-9 and TRBJ1-2; D is unresolved. Per the germline V gene, CDR1 is SEHNR and CDR2 is FQNEAQ (reference sequence). The CDR3 length is 16 residues. The germline V and J ends were trimmed by 5 bases and 2 bases, with 18 bases remaining between them. CDR3 region: CASSDSIGLLNYGYTL. The CDR3 DNA follows: TGTGCCAGCAGCGACTCAATCGGACTCCTGAACTATGGCTACACCTTA.

A few counts support this clonotype. This chain connects TRBV5-1 to TRBJ2-7; 11 positions agree with TRBD2. The ends lost 0 bases at V and 5 bases at J; junction bases unmatched: 4. Germline CDR1 SGHRS, CDR2 YFSETQ. This CDR3 region has 15 residues. The CDR3: CASSLDVAGGNEQYF. The CDR3 region has the DNA TGCGCCAGCAGCTTGGATGTAGCGGGGGGGAACGAGCAGTACTTC.

This clonotype has a count of ten or more. V usage is TRBV7-9 and J usage is TRBJ1-1; D uncertain. The ends were cut back, 6 bases at V and 0 bases at J, with 8 bases in the middle. Looked up from germline, CDR1 is SEHNR and CDR2 is FQNEAQ (reference sequence). There are 13 residues in the CDR3. This CDR3 reads CASSERMNTEAFF. DNA for the CDR3: TGTGCCAGCAGTGAGAGGATGAACACTGAAGCTTTCTTT.